One sample yielded the 21 T cell receptor beta chains listed below, sequenced in a study of technical replicates of blood from several donors (dated by TCRdb to 2017 to 2019). Libraries came from the immunoSEQ multiplex PCR assay. Not all clones reach the TCRdb copy of this immuneACCESS table, which keeps in-frame sequences only. Checked studies attribute under half of the gap to unresolved V genes and leave the rest unexplained. A total of about 83,000 clones appear in this sample, 75% to 95% of them only once. The ten largest account for about 0.39% of the sample. The material sequenced was T cells isolated from PBMCs. Receptors were obtained from a human donor in good health.

This rearrangement joins TRBV13 to TRBJ2-7; a weak D match, TRBD1 (6 bases). Trimming removed 5 bases from V and 4 bases from J, with 15 bases in between. Per the germline V gene, CDR1 is PRHDT and CDR2 is FYEKMQ (reference sequence). The CDR3 runs 14 residues. The CDR3 sequence: CASSNSPGDYEQYF. The CDR3 DNA is TGTGCCAGCAGCAACAGCCCAGGGGATTACGAGCAGTACTTC.

J is TRBJ2-5 and V is TRBV6-5; D uncertain. This CDR3 is 11 amino acids long. V lost 5 bases and J lost 4, with 5 bases in between. Germline CDR1 is MNHEY and CDR2 is SVGAGI. In DNA, the CDR3 is TGTGCCAGCAGTCCGGGAGAGACCCAGTACTTC. Protein sequence: CASSPGETQYF.

The rearrangement joins TRBV29-1 to TRBJ2-7; 9 nucleotides align to TRBD1. Germline CDR1 SQVTM, CDR2 ANQGSEA. The CDR3 covers 18 residues. V shed 5 bases, J shed 4 bases, and the junction held 21 bases outside the gene matches. The CDR3 spells CSVIMTSGGGQGIYEQYF. The DNA of the CDR3 is TGCAGCGTTATCATGACCTCGGGTGGGGGACAGGGAATTTACGAGCAGTACTTC.

The J gene is TRBJ2-2, the V gene TRBV19; D may be TRBD2 (6 bases). CDR1 is LNHDA and CDR2 is SQIVND in the germline V gene (reference sequence). V was pared by 3 bases and J by 1 base, with 9 bases between. The CDR3 covers 15 residues. CDR3 sequence (DNA): TGTGCCAGTAGTATTACAGCGGGGAACACCGGGGAGCTGTTTTTT. Translated, it gives CASSITAGNTGELFF.

The chain links TRBV18 to TRBJ2-1; TRBD2 agrees at 11 bases. Per the germline V gene, CDR1 is KGHSH and CDR2 is LQKENI. After removal of 6 bases from V and 7 bases from J, the junction contained 8 bases not matched to a gene. The CDR3 sequence is 15 residues long. The CDR3 is CASSPTSGSSNEQFF. Here the CDR3 DNA reads TGTGCCAGCTCCCCCACTAGCGGGAGTTCGAATGAGCAGTTCTTC.

The CDR3 spells CSVGDRGFRNYGYTF. The CDR3, as DNA: TGCAGCGTTGGGGACAGGGGGTTTAGGAATTACGGCTACACCTTC. The chain combines TRBV29-1 with TRBJ1-2; TRBD1 matches at 11 bases. The CDR3 covers 15 residues. Looked up from germline, CDR1 is SQVTM and CDR2 is ANQGSEA. Germline trimming cut 4 bases from V and 8 bases from J; bases unmatched to any gene: 12. The full variable domain, its missing parts supplied by reference TRBV29-1 and TRBJ1-2, is SAVISQKPSRDICQRGTSLTIQCQVDSQVTMMFWYRQQPGQSLTLIATANQGSEATYESGFVIDKFPISRPNLTFSTLTVSNMSPEDSSIYLCSVGDRGFRNYGYTFGSGTRLTVV.

The chain employs TRBV6-1 and TRBJ2-1; TRBD2 is a possible D gene (5 bases). This CDR3 spans 13 amino acids. Trimming took 5 bases from V and 7 from J, leaving 12 bases between them. CDR1 MNHNS and CDR2 SASEGT come from the germline V gene. The CDR3 DNA sequence: TGTGCCAGCAGTACTCACAGCGGAAATGAGCAGTTCTTC. This translates into CASSTHSGNEQFF.

The chain carries TRBV4-1 and TRBJ2-7; D is uncertain. The CDR3 consists of 16 residues. The V end lost 1 base, the J end lost 0 bases, and 13 bases lay between the germline ends. Germline-derived CDR1 and CDR2 are MGHRA and YSYEKL. The DNA of the CDR3 is TGCGCCAGCAGCCAAGGCTCCAGAACGAACTCCTACGAGCAGTACTTC. It codes for CASSQGSRTNSYEQYF.

The V and J genes are TRBV2 and TRBJ1-5; weak D call: TRBD1 (6 bases). The CDR3 length is 13 residues. Germline assignment: CDR1 SNHLY and CDR2 FYNNEI. The V gene lost 5 bases and the J gene lost 7 bases, with 12 bases spanning the gap. CDR3 amino acids: CASSIRGEQPQHF. For the CDR3, the DNA is TGTGCCAGCAGTATCAGGGGAGAACAGCCCCAGCATTTT.

The chain carries TRBV30 and TRBJ2-6; D unclear. Per the germline V gene, CDR1 is GTSNPN and CDR2 is SVGIG (reference sequence). V was trimmed by 4 bases and J by 0 bases, leaving 4 bases between them. The CDR3 sequence is 13 residues long. In nucleotides, the CDR3 is TGTGCCTGGATCTACTCTGGGGCCAACGTCCTGACTTTC. As protein: CAWIYSGANVLTF.

V and J are TRBV19 and TRBJ2-2; D remains ambiguous. This CDR3 has 14 amino acids. The germline CDR1 and CDR2 sequences are LNHDA and SQIVND (reference sequence). Deletions cut 6 bases from V and 2 bases from J, with 10 bases between. The CDR3 coding sequence is TGTGCCAGTAGCTTTCAGGTTAACACCGGGGAGCTGTTTTTT. It is translated as CASSFQVNTGELFF.

The chain recombines TRBV18 with TRBJ2-1; D is perhaps TRBD1 (7 bases). CDR3 length equals 15 residues. Germline CDR1 KGHSH, CDR2 LQKENI. V lost 6 bases to trimming and J lost 8 bases, with 20 bases between them. Here the CDR3 DNA reads TGTGCCAGCTCGCCAATGACAGGGAGGAGGTATGAGCAGTTCTTC. The encoded protein is CASSPMTGRRYEQFF.

This clone occurred once. The chain is built from TRBV6-1 and TRBJ1-1; D is unresolved. V lost 2 bases and J 0 bases, leaving 7 bases between the germline ends. CDR3 length: 14 residues. Per the germline V gene, CDR1 is MNHNS and CDR2 is SASEGT. This chain's CDR3 is CASSEPELNTEAFF. The CDR3 nucleotides read TGTGCCAGCAGTGAACCAGAATTGAACACTGAAGCTTTCTTT.

The rearrangement uses TRBV30 and TRBJ2-1, with TRBD2 matching 12 bases. The CDR3 totals 14 residues. In germline, CDR1 is GTSNPN, CDR2 SVGIG (reference sequence). The V gene end was trimmed by 7 bases and the J gene end by 8 bases; junction bases not matched to a gene: 9. The CDR3 region is CASTWLAGGYEQFF. The CDR3 bases are TGTGCCTCGACTTGGCTAGCGGGAGGGTATGAGCAGTTCTTC.

This clone was seen once. One junction end disagrees with the germline gene, perhaps due to a read error. This sequence joins TRBV30 and TRBJ2-1, with 11 bases matching TRBD2. This CDR3 region has 16 residues. The germline V gene encodes CDR1 GTSNPN and CDR2 SVGIG (reference sequence). Here the CDR3 reads CASLSDASGRYSEQFF. The CDR3 DNA sequence: TGTGCCTCGCTTTCCGACGCTAGCGGGAGGTACAGTGAGCAGTTCTTC.

V gene TRBV2 combines with J gene TRBJ2-1; no definite D call. Germline CDR1 reads SNHLY; CDR2 reads FYNNEI. The CDR3 is 11 amino acids. V was clipped by 1 base and J by 9 bases, with 4 bases between them. CDR3 nucleotides: TGTGCCAGCAGTGAAGTATCTGAGCAGTTCTTC. Encoded protein: CASSEVSEQFF.

The V and J genes are TRBV11-1 and TRBJ2-5, with D possibly matching TRBD2 (5 bases). V lost 5 bases and J 7 bases, leaving 14 bases between the germline ends. CDR3 length: 13 amino acids. Germline values: CDR1 SGHAT, CDR2 FQDESV (reference sequence). The chain's CDR3 is CASSRARSGTQYF. The CDR3 DNA sequence: TGTGCCAGCAGCAGGGCCCGCAGCGGGACCCAGTACTTC.

This clone was picked up one time. The V gene is TRBV7-9, the J gene TRBJ2-3; 7 nucleotides align to TRBD1. The germline gives CDR1 SEHNR, CDR2 FQNEAQ (reference sequence). CDR3 size: 13 residues. Trimming removed 6 bases from V and 3 bases from J; junction bases left unmatched: 3. CDR3 sequence: CASSKTGTDTQYF. CDR3 sequence (DNA): TGTGCCAGCAGTAAGACAGGGACAGATACGCAGTATTTT.

The V and J genes are TRBV19 and TRBJ1-5; 11 positions match TRBD1. This CDR3 has 14 amino acids. Germline V gene lookup returns CDR1 LNHDA and CDR2 SQIVND (reference sequence). Trimming at V came to 3 bases and at J to 6 bases, leaving 1 base not matched to a gene. CDR3 residues: CASSMGTGGQPQHF. CDR3 sequence (DNA): TGTGCCAGTAGTATGGGGACAGGGGGTCAGCCCCAGCATTTT. Together with reference TRBV19 and TRBJ1-5, the CDR3 gives the full variable domain: DGGITQSPKYLFRKEGQNVTLSCEQNLNHDAMYWYRQDPGQGLRLIYYSQIVNDFQKGDIAEGYSVSREKKESFPLTVTSAQKNPTAFYLCASSMGTGGQPQHFGDGTRLSIL.

CDR3 nucleotides: TGTGCCAGCAGCTTGCTCGGGACTAGCGAATACGAGCAGTACTTC. It is translated as CASSLLGTSEYEQYF. The V call is TRBV5-5, the J call TRBJ2-7, with 10 nucleotides matching TRBD2. CDR3 length: 15 residues. Germline CDR1 SGHKS, CDR2 YYEKEE (reference sequence). Germline trimming cut 1 base from V and 4 bases from J; bases unmatched to any gene: 5.

This chain uses TRBV5-1 with TRBJ2-7, with TRBD2 matching over 7 bases. The CDR3 spans 14 residues. The ends lost 0 bases at V and 1 base at J; junction bases unmatched: 1. From germline, CDR1 is SGHRS and CDR2 YFSETQ. CDR3 DNA sequence: TGCGCCAGCAGCTTGGGCGGGAGTTCCTACGAGCAGTACTTC. This encodes CASSLGGSSYEQYF.